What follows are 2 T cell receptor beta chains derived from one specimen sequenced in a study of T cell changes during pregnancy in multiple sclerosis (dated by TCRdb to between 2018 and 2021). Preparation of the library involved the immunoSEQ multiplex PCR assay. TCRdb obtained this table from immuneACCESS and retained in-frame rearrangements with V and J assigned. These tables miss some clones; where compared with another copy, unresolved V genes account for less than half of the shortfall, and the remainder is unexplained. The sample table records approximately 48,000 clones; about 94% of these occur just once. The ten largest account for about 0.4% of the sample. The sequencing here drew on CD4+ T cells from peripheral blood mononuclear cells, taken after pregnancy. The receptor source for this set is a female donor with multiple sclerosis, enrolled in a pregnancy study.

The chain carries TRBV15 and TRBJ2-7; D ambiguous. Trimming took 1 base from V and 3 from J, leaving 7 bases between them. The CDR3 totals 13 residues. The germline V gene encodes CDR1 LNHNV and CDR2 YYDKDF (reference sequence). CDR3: CATSRAPSYEQYF. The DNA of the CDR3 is TGTGCCACCAGCAGAGCCCCCAGCTACGAGCAGTACTTC.

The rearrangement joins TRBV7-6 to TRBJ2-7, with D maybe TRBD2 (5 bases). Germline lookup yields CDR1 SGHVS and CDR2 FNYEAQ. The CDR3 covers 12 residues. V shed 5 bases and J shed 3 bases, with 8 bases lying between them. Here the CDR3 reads CASSGRDYEQYF. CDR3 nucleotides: TGTGCCAGCAGCGGCCGGGACTACGAGCAGTACTTC.